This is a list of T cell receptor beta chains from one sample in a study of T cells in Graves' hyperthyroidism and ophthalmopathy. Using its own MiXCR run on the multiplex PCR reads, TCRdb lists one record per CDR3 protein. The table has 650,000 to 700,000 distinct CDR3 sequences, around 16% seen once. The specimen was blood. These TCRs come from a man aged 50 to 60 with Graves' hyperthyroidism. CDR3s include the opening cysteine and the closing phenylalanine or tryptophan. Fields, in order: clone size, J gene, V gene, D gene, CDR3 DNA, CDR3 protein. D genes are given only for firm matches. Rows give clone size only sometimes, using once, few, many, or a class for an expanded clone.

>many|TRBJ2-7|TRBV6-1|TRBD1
TGTGCCAGCAGTTCACCAGGGACAGGCAATGCCGAGCAGTACTTC
CASSSPGTGNAEQYF
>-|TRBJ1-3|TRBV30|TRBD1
TGTGCCTGGGGACAGGGTTTTGGAAACACCATATATTTT
CAWGQGFGNTIYF
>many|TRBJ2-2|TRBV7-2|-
TGTGCCAGCAGCTTAGAGGCAGGGGCCGGGGAGCTGTTTTTT
CASSLEAGAGELFF
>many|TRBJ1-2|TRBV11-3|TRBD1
TGTGCCAGCAGCTTAGTCGTCCGACAGGGGATGGGAAATGGCTACACCTTC
CASSLVVRQGMGNGYTF
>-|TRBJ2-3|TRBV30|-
TGTGCCTGGCTTTATGGTGATACGCAGTATTTT
CAWLYGDTQYF
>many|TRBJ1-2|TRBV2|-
TGTGCCAGCAGTGACAGAGACAGACCCTATGGCTACACCTTC
CASSDRDRPYGYTF
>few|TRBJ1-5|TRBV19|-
TGTGCCAGTAGTACTCTCCGTTTCGGTGATCAGCCCCAGCATTTT
CASSTLRFGDQPQHF
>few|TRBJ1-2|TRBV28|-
TGTGCCAGCAGTTCACCGTGGGGGGGCTACTATGGCTACACCTTC
CASSSPWGGYYGYTF
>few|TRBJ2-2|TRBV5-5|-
TGTGCCAGCAGCGCCTGGGACAAGATAAACACCGGGGAGCTGTTTTTT
CASSAWDKINTGELFF
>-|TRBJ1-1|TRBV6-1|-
TGTGCCAGCAGTTATTTCAGGGGTACTGAAGCTTTCTTT
CASSYFRGTEAFF
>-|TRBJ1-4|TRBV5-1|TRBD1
TGCGCCAGCAGCTTGACAGGGGCCATACAGGGGGCAGGGGAAAAACTGTTTTTT
CASSLTGAIQGAGEKLFF
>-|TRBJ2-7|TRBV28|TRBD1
TGTGCCAGCAACGGACAGGGGGCTGTATACGAGCAGTACTTC
CASNGQGAVYEQYF
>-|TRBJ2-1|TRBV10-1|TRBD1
TGCGCCAGCAGTGTTTGGACAGGGGACGCGGGCAATGAGCAGTTCTTC
CASSVWTGDAGNEQFF
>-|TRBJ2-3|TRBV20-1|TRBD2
TGCAGTGCCAGCGGGAGGCGGGATAGGACGGATACGCAGTATTTT
CSASGRRDRTDTQYF
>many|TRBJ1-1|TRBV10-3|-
TGTGCCTCAGGAGGGAGTCGACAGGCGAACACTGAAGCTTTCTTT
CASGGSRQANTEAFF
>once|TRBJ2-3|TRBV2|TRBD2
TGTGCCAGCACCCGAGAGGGGACTAGCGGCACAGATACGCAGTATTTT
CASTREGTSGTDTQYF
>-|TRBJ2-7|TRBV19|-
TGTGCCAGTAGTATAACCAGGGAGAGGTACGAGCAGTACTTC
CASSITRERYEQYF
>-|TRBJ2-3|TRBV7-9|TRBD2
TGTGCCAGCAGCACCCCCCAACAGGGAACTAGCGGGAGGCGCGGAGATACGCAGTATTTT
CASSTPQQGTSGRRGDTQYF
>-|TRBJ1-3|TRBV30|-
TGTGCCTGGAGGGATAAGCAGGACTCTGGAAACACCATATATTTT
CAWRDKQDSGNTIYF
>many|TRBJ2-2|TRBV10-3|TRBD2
TGTGCCATCGGAGCGGGAGGGCGGAACACCGGGGAGCTGTTTTTT
CAIGAGGRNTGELFF
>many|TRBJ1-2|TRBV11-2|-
TGTGCCAGCAGCGAAGTATCCGACGGCTACACCTTC
CASSEVSDGYTF
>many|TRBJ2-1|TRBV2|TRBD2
TGTGCCAGCACGTACGGCGGGAGTCTATCCTACAATGAGCAGTTCTTC
CASTYGGSLSYNEQFF
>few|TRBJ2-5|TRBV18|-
TGTGCCAGCTCACCTGGCTGGGATCGGCAAGAGACCCAGTACTTC
CASSPGWDRQETQYF
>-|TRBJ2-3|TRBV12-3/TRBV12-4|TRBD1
TGTGCCAGCAATACTTCCCCGGACAGGGGGCAGGGCACAGATACGCAGTATTTT
CASNTSPDRGQGTDTQYF
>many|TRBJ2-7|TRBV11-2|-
TGTGCCAGCAGCTTAAGCTCTGATTACGAGCAGTACTTC
CASSLSSDYEQYF
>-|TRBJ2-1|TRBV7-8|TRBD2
TGTGCCAGCAGCTTCATCCCGCCGACTAGCGGGCACAATGAGCAGTTCTTC
CASSFIPPTSGHNEQFF
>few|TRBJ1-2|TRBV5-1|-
TGCGCCAGCAGTCCCGTCGGGGGAAGCTATGGCTACACCTTC
CASSPVGGSYGYTF
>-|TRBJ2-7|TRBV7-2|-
TGTGCCAGCAGCCCACCCCTAGCCCGCTACGAGCAGTACTTC
CASSPPLARYEQYF
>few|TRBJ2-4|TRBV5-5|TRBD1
TGTGCCAGCAGCTTTCGACAGGGGGCGACAAAAAACATTCAGTACTTC
CASSFRQGATKNIQYF
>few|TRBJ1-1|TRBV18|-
TGTGCCAGCTCCCTGGTGAGGGGGGTGCAAGCTTTCTTT
CASSLVRGVQAFF
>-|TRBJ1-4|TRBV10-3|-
TGTGCCTCGAGAGCAACTAATGAAAAACTGTTTTTT
CASRATNEKLFF
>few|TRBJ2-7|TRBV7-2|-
TGTGCCAGCAGCTTATTTGGTTGGACTACCGGAGGGAACTACGAGCAGTACTTC
CASSLFGWTTGGNYEQYF
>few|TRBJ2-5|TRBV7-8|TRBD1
TGTGCCAGCAGCTCGGGACAGGGACTATTGGACTTAGAGACCCAGTACTTC
CASSSGQGLLDLETQYF
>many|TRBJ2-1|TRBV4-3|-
TGCGCCAGCAGCCAAGGAGCGACAACCCGACGGGAGCAGTTCTTC
CASSQGATTRREQFF
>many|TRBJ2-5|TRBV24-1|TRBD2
TGTGCCACCAGCGAGGGAGCGGGGGAGACCCAGTACTTC
CATSEGAGETQYF
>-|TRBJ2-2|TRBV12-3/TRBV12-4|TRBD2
TGTGCCAGTAACGGACTAGCGGGAGGTAACACCGGGGAGCTGTTTTTT
CASNGLAGGNTGELFF
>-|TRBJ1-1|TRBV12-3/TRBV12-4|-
TGTGCCAGCAGGGGACACCAAGCTATTCATGAAGCTTTCTTT
CASRGHQAIHEAFF
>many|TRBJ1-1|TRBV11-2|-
TGTGCCAGCAGCTTAGAGATAGCGGCGTCAGAAGCTTTCTTT
CASSLEIAASEAFF
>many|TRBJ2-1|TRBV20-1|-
TGCAGTGCTGCCCGGGGTGAGCAGTTCTTC
CSAARGEQFF
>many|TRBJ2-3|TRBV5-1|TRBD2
TGTGCCAGCAGCTTAGGGGCTAGCGGCAGCACAGATACGCAGTATTTT
CASSLGASGSTDTQYF
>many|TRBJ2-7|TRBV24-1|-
TGTGCCACCAGTGACCGTGGTCGGACGGGTTCCTACGAGCAGTACTTC
CATSDRGRTGSYEQYF
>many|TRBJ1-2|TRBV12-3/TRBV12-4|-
TGTGCCAGCAGTCTCACTGGTAGAGGCTACACCTTC
CASSLTGRGYTF
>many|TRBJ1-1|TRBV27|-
TGTGCCAGCGCCACACGGGGACTAAAGGCTGAAGCTTTCTTT
CASATRGLKAEAFF
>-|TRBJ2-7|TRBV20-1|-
TGCAGTGCTAGAGATAAGATCTCCTACGAGCAGTACTTC
CSARDKISYEQYF
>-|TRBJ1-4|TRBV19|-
TGTGCCAGTAGTATCACGGGCTCGACTAATGAAAAACTGTTTTTT
CASSITGSTNEKLFF
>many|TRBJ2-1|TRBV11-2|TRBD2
TGTGCCAGCAGCTTAATGGCTTTAGCGGGAGGGCTGCATGAGCAGTTCTTC
CASSLMALAGGLHEQFF